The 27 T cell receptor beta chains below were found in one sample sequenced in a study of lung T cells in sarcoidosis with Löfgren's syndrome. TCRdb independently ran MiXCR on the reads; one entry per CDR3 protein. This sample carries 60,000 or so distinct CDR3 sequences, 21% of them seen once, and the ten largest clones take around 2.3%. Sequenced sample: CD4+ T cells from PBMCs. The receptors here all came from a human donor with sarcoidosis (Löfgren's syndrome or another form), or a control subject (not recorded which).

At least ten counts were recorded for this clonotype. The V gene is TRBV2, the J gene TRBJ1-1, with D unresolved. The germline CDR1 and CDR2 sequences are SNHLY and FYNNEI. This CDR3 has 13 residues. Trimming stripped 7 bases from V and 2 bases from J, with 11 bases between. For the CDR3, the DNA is TGTGCCAGCAAGGGAGGGATAAACACTGAAGCTTTCTTT. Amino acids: CASKGGINTEAFF.

CDR3 sequence (DNA): TGCAGTGCTAGTAAAACAGGGGTGGAGACCCAGTACTTC. Protein product: CSASKTGVETQYF. The chain has TRBV20-1 and TRBJ2-5, with 7 bases lining up with TRBD1. The CDR3 totals 13 residues. In germline, CDR1 is DFQATT, CDR2 SNEGSKA (reference sequence). V was pared by 3 bases and J by 5 bases, with 6 bases of the junction left unmatched.

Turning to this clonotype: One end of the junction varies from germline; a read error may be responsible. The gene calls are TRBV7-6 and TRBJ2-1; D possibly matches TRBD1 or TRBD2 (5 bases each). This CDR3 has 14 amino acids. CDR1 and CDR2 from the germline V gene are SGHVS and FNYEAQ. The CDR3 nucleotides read TGTGCTAGCAGTCGAGAGGGGCGAGGCTTTGAGCAGTTCTTC. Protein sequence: CASSREGRGFEQFF.

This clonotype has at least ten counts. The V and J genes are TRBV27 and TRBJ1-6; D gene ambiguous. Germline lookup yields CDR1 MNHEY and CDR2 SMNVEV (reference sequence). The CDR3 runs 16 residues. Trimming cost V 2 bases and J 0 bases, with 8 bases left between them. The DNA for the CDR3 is TGTGCCAGCAGTTTAGTAGGAGTCTCCTATAATTCACCCCTCCACTTT. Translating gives CASSLVGVSYNSPLHF.

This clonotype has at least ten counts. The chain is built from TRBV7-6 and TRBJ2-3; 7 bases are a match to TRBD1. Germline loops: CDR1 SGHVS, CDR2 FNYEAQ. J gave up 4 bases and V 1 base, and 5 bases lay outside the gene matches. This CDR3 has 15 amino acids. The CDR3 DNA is TGTGCCAGCAGCTTAGTAGGGGGCGGCGCAGATACGCAGTATTTT. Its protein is CASSLVGGGADTQYF.

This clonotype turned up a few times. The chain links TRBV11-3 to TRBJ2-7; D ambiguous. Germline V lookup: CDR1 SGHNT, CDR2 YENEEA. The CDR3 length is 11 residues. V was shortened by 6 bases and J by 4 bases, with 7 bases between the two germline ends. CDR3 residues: CASRAFYEQYF. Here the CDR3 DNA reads TGTGCCAGCAGGGCATTTTACGAGCAGTACTTC.

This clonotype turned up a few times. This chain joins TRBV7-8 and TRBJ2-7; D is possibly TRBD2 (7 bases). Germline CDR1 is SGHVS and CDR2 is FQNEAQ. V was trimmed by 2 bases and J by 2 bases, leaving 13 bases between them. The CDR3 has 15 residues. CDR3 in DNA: TGTGCCAGCAGCTTAAAGCGGGACACAACCTACGAGCAGTACTTC. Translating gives CASSLKRDTTYEQYF. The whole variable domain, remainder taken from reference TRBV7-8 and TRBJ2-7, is GAGVSQSPRYKVAKRGQDVALRCDPISGHVSLFWYQQALGQGPEFLTYFQNEAQLDKSGLPSDRFFAERPEGSVSTLKIQRTQQEDSAVYLCASSLKRDTTYEQYFGPGTRLTVT.

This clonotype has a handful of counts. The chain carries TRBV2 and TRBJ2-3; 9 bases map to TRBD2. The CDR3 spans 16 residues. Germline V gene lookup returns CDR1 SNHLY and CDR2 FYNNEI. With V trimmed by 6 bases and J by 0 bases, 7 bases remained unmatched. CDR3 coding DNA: TGTGCCAGCAGCGATTCTCTAGCGGGGAGCACAGATACGCAGTATTTT. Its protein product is CASSDSLAGSTDTQYF.

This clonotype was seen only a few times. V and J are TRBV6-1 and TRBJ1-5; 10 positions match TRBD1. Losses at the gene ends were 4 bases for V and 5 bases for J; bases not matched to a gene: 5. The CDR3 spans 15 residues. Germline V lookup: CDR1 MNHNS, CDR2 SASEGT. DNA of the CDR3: TGTGCCAGCAGTGGGGGCGGGACAGGGGATCAGCCCCAGCATTTT. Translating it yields CASSGGGTGDQPQHF.

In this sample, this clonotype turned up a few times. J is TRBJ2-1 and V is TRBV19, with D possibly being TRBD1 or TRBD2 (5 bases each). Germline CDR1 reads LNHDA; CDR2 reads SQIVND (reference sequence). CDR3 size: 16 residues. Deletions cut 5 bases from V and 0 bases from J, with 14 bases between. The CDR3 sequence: CASSLWDPSSYNEQFF. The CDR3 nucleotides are TGTGCCAGTAGTCTTTGGGACCCGAGCTCCTACAATGAGCAGTTCTTC. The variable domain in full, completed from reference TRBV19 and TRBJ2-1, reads DGGITQSPKYLFRKEGQNVTLSCEQNLNHDAMYWYRQDPGQGLRLIYYSQIVNDFQKGDIAEGYSVSREKKESFPLTVTSAQKNPTAFYLCASSLWDPSSYNEQFFGPGTRLTVL.

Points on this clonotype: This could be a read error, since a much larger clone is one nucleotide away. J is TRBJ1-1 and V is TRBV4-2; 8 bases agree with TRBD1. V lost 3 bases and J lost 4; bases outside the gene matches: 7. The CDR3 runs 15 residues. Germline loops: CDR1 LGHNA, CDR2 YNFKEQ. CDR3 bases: TGTGCCAGCAGCCAGGATAACAGGGGGGCCACTGAAGCTTTCTTT. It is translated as CASSQDNRGATEAFF.

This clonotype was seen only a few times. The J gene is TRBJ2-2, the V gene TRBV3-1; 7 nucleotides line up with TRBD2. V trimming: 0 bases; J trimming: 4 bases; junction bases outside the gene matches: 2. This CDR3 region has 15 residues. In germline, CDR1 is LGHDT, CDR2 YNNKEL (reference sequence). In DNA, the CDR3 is TGTGCCAGCAGCCAAGATCCGGGGGGCACCGGGGAGCTGTTTTTT. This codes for CASSQDPGGTGELFF.

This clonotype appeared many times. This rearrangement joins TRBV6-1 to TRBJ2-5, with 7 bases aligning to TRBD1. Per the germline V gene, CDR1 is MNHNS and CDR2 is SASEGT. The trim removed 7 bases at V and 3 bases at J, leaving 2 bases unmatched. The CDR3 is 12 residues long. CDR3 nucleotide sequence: TGTGCCAGCAATACAGGGGAAGAGACCCAGTACTTC. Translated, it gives CASNTGEETQYF.

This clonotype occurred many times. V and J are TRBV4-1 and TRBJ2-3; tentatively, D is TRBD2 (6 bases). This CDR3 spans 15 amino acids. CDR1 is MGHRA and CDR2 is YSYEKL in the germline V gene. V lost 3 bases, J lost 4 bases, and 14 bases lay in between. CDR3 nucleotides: TGCGCCAGCAGCCATGGAATAGCGGAGGCAGATACGCAGTATTTT. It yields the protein CASSHGIAEADTQYF.

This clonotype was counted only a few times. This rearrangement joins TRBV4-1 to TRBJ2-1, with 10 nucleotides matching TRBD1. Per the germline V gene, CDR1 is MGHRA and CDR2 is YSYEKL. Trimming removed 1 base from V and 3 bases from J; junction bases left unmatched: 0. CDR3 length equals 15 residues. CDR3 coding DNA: TGCGCCAGCAGCCAAGGGACAGGGGGCTACAATGAGCAGTTCTTC. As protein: CASSQGTGGYNEQFF.

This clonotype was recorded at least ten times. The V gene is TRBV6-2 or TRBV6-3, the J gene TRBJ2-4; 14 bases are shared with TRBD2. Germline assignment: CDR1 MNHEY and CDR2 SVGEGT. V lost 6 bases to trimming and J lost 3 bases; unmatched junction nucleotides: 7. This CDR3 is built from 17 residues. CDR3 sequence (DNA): TGTGCCAGCAGCCGGGGACTAGCGGGAGAGATCAAAAACATTCAGTACTTC. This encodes CASSRGLAGEIKNIQYF.

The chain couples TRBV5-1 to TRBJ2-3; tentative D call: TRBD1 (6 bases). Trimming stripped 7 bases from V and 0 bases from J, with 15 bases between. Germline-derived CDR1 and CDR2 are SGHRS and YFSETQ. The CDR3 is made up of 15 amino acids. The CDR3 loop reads CASGRTEGSTDTQYF. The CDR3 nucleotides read TGCGCCAGCGGAAGGACAGAGGGCAGCACAGATACGCAGTATTTT.

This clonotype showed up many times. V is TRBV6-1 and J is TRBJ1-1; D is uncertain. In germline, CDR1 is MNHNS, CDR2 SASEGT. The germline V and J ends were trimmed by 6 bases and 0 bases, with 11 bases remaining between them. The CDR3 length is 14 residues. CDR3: CASRFGGLNTEAFF. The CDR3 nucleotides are TGTGCCAGCAGATTTGGCGGCCTGAACACTGAAGCTTTCTTT.

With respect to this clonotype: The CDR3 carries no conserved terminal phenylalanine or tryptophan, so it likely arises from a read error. CDR3 residues: CASSLTQQETQYL. As DNA, the CDR3 is TGTGCCAGCAGCTTGACGCAGCAAGAGACCCAGTACCTC. The chain is built from TRBV5-4 and TRBJ2-5; D ambiguous. V was cut by 1 base and J by 2 bases, with 6 bases left in between. In germline, CDR1 is SGHNT, CDR2 YYREEE (reference sequence). The CDR3 loop spans 13 amino acids.

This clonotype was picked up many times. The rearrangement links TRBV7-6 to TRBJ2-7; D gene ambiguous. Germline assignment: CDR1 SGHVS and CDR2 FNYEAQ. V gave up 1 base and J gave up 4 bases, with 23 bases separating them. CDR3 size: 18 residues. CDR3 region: CASSLVGPPSPPNYEQYF. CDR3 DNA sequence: TGTGCCAGCAGCTTAGTAGGTCCTCCTTCTCCCCCAAATTACGAGCAGTACTTC.

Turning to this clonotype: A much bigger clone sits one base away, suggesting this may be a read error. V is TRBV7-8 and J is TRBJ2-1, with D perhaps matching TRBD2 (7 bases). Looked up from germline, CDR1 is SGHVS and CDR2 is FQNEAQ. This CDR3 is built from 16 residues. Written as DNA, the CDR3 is TGTGCCAGCAGTCAACCCGGGGGGCCCCTCTACAATGGGCAGTTCTTC. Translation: CASSQPGGPLYNGQFF.

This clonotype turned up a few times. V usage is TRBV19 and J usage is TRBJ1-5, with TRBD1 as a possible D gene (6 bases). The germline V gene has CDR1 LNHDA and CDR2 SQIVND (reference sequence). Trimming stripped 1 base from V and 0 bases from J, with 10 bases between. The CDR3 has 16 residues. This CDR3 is CASSIVRGPSNQPQHF. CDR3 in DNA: TGTGCCAGTAGTATAGTCAGGGGACCTAGCAATCAGCCCCAGCATTTT.

CDR3 nucleotide sequence: TGTGCCAGCAGCGTAGACGGGCTTGATTCACCCCTCCACTTT. Translated: CASSVDGLDSPLHF. The V and J genes are TRBV9 and TRBJ1-6; D is unresolved. Germline V gene lookup returns CDR1 SGDLS and CDR2 YYNGEE. V was shortened by 0 bases and J by 8 bases, with 9 bases between the two germline ends. The CDR3 length is 14 residues.

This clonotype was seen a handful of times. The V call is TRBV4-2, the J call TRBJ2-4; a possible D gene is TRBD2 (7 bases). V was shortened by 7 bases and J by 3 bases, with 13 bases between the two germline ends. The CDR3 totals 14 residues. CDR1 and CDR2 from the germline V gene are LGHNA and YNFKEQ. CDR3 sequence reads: CASTGGGGKNIQYF. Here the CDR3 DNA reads TGTGCCAGCACCGGGGGCGGGGGCAAAAACATTCAGTACTTC.

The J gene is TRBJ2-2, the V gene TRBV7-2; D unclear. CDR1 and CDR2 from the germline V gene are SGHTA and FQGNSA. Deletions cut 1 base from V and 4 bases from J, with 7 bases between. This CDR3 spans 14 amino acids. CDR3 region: CASSLEAGTGELFF. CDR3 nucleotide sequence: TGTGCCAGCAGCTTAGAAGCCGGCACCGGGGAGCTGTTTTTT. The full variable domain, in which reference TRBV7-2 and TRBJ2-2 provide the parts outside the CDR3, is GAGVSQSPSNKVTEKGKDVELRCDPISGHTALYWYRQSLGQGLEFLIYFQGNSAPDKSGLPSDRFSAERTGGSVSTLTIQRTQQEDSAVYLCASSLEAGTGELFFGEGSRLTVL.

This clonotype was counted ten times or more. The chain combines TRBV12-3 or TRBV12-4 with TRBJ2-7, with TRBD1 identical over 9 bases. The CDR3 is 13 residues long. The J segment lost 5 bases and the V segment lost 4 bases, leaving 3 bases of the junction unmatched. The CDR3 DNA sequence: TGTGCCAGCAGTTCTAGGGACAGGGACGAGCAGTACGTC. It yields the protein CASSSRDRDEQYV.

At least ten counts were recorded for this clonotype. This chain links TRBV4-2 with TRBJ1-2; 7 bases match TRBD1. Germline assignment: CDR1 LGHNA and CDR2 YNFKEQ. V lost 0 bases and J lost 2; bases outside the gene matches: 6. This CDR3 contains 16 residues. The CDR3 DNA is TGTGCCAGCAGCCAAGACGAGGCGGGACAGAACTATGGCTACACCTTC. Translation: CASSQDEAGQNYGYTF.